Listed below are T cell receptor beta chains from one sample, sequenced in a study of CD8 T cells in ankylosing spondylitis. MiXCR, applied by TCRdb to the 5' RACE reads, yields one record per CDR3 protein. The sample shows around 180,000 distinct CDR3 sequences, approximately 18% of them seen only once. Source material: blood, either unsorted or a sorted T cell fraction (not recorded which). These receptor sequences come from a male donor aged 10-30 years with ankylosing spondylitis or in good health (not recorded which). Each CDR3 is given with its conserved first and last residue. D genes are given only for firm matches. Expanded clones get a size class; other rows say once, few or many, or leave the size out.

v_call	clone_size	j_call	d_call	cdr3_nt	cdr3_aa
TRBV6-6	many	TRBJ1-3	-	TGTGCCAGCTGGGGTGTCTCAGACAGTTCCTCTGGAAACACCATATATTTT	CASWGVSDSSSGNTIYF
TRBV27	many	TRBJ2-5	-	TGTGCCAGCCGAAAGAGGATCCAAGAGACCCAGTACTTC	CASRKRIQETQYF
TRBV5-1	many	TRBJ2-7	-	TGCGCCAGCAGCTTGGGGCGGGCCCGTTTTGTGAAGCAGTACTTC	CASSLGRARFVKQYF
TRBV12-3/TRBV12-4	few	TRBJ2-2	TRBD1	TGTGCCAGCCAGCTGACAGGGGGCACCGGGGAGCTGTTTTTT	CASQLTGGTGELFF
TRBV12-3/TRBV12-4	many	TRBJ2-1	-	TGTGCCAGCAGTTTCGTTGGTGGAAGTAACAATGAGCAGTTCTTC	CASSFVGGSNNEQFF
TRBV12-3/TRBV12-4	many	TRBJ1-1	-	TGTGCCAGCAGTTTAATCTCGGGGAGGGAAGGAGCTTTCTTT	CASSLISGREGAFF
TRBV5-6	many	TRBJ1-4	-	TGTGCCAGCAGCTTGTACAGGAATCGGAATGAAAAACTGTTTTTT	CASSLYRNRNEKLFF
TRBV2	-	TRBJ1-2	-	TGTGCCAGCAGAGCCGGGACGGAGCTCTATGGCTACACCTTC	CASRAGTELYGYTF
TRBV15	many	TRBJ2-7	TRBD1	TGTGCCACCAGCAGAGATCTGGGACAGGGGGCCTACGAGCAGTACTTC	CATSRDLGQGAYEQYF
TRBV4-3	many	TRBJ2-2	-	TGCGCCAGCAGCCAAGGAGAAGGCGGGGAGCTGTTTTTT	CASSQGEGGELFF
TRBV15	-	TRBJ1-5	TRBD1	TGTGCCACCAGGTCGATAGACAGGGGGCTTGAACAGCCCCAGCATTTT	CATRSIDRGLEQPQHF
TRBV12-3/TRBV12-4	-	TRBJ1-5	-	TGTGCCAGCACCTCGGGACAATTCAATCAGCCCCAGCATTTT	CASTSGQFNQPQHF
TRBV29-1	many	TRBJ2-1	TRBD2	TGCAGCGTTGAACACGAACAAATAGCGGGAGGGCTCTACAATGAGCAGTTCTTC	CSVEHEQIAGGLYNEQFF
TRBV29-1	many	TRBJ1-1	TRBD1	TGCAGCGTTCGTCGGGGTCAGGGGGGCGAGCGAGCTTTCTTT	CSVRRGQGGERAFF
TRBV6-4	many	TRBJ2-2	-	TGTGCCAGCAGTGACTCTCGACACTCGAACACCGGGGAGCTGTTTTTT	CASSDSRHSNTGELFF
TRBV29-1	-	TRBJ1-5	TRBD1	TGCAGCGTAATGACAGGGAGGGGCGGTCAGCCCCAGCATTTT	CSVMTGRGGQPQHF
TRBV20-1	many	TRBJ2-1	-	TGCAGTGCCGAAGTTTTCAACGCGGGATACAATGAGCAGTTCTTC	CSAEVFNAGYNEQFF
TRBV4-1	-	TRBJ2-5	-	TGCGCCAGCAGCCAAGGTCCGCTCACAGAGACCCAGTACTTC	CASSQGPLTETQYF
TRBV29-1	few	TRBJ2-7	-	TGCAGCGTTGGGAGAGACCGGGCCGACACCTACGAGCAGTACTTC	CSVGRDRADTYEQYF
TRBV12-3/TRBV12-4	many	TRBJ2-2	-	TGTGCCAGCAGCTTAGAGCATACCGGGGAGCTGTTTTTT	CASSLEHTGELFF
TRBV12-3/TRBV12-4	many	TRBJ2-6	-	TGTGCCAGCAGTTTTGAGGAGGGAGGCCGTTTGGCTTTC	CASSFEEGGRLAF
TRBV7-9	many	TRBJ2-5	TRBD1	TGTGCCAGCAGCCAAAGACAGGGAGAGACCCAGTACTTC	CASSQRQGETQYF
TRBV18	many	TRBJ2-3	TRBD2	TGTGCCAGCTCACCCTTGGGACTAGCGGGAAGGACAGATACGCAGTATTTT	CASSPLGLAGRTDTQYF
TRBV25-1	many	TRBJ2-7	-	TGTGCCTCGGGGAGCGTCGACGAGCAGTACTTC	CASGSVDEQYF
TRBV5-1	many	TRBJ2-1	-	TGCGCCAGCAGCGAGGGAGCTAATGAGCAGTTCTTC	CASSEGANEQFF
TRBV7-8	many	TRBJ2-5	-	TGTGCCAGCAGCTTAGGCGGTTCGCAGTACCAAGAGACCCAGTACTTC	CASSLGGSQYQETQYF
TRBV2	many	TRBJ2-1	-	TGTGCCAGCAGTGAAGCGCTCCGGGGTTGGGGTTCCTACAATGAGCAGTTCTTC	CASSEALRGWGSYNEQFF
TRBV7-6	many	TRBJ2-5	TRBD1	TGTGCCAGCAGCTTAGGAGGGGGACAGGGGTTTTATGAGACCCAGTACTTC	CASSLGGGQGFYETQYF
TRBV7-2	few	TRBJ1-5	-	TGTGCCAGCAGCTCCGGCCTGGGTTTGGAGCCCCAGCATTTT	CASSSGLGLEPQHF
TRBV20-1	-	TRBJ2-5	TRBD2	TGCAGTGCTAGAGTGGAGGGACTAGCGGAACAAGAGACCCAGTACTTC	CSARVEGLAEQETQYF
TRBV29-1	-	TRBJ2-7	-	TGCAGCGTAGCGGGTCCGTTCGAGCAGTACTTC	CSVAGPFEQYF
TRBV7-2	many	TRBJ2-5	TRBD2	TGTGCCAGCAGCTTAGTGAAGGGCGGGAGTTCAGAGACCCAGTACTTC	CASSLVKGGSSETQYF
TRBV4-1	-	TRBJ2-3	TRBD2	TGCGCCAGCAGCCAAACTAGCGGGAGGGCTTCGGATACGCAGTATTTT	CASSQTSGRASDTQYF
TRBV3-1	many	TRBJ2-1	-	TGTGCCAGCAGCCCGAGCTTCAGGAGGGTTAATGAGCAGTTCTTC	CASSPSFRRVNEQFF
TRBV6-1	many	TRBJ1-4	-	TGTGCCAGCAGTGAAGGGGGCAGGAATGAAAAACTGTTTTTT	CASSEGGRNEKLFF
TRBV7-9	-	TRBJ2-1	TRBD2	TGTGCCAGCAGCTCCCATCGGACTAGTTTCAATGAGCAGTTCTTC	CASSSHRTSFNEQFF
TRBV20-1	few	TRBJ2-1	-	TGCAGTGCTAGAGCAAGTTATTCCTACAATGAGCAGTTCTTC	CSARASYSYNEQFF
TRBV11-1	many	TRBJ2-3	-	TGTGCCAGCAGTTCCCTCATTGAGGGAGGATCTCGCACAGATACGCAGTATTTT	CASSSLIEGGSRTDTQYF
TRBV6-2/TRBV6-3	once	TRBJ1-5	-	TGTGCCAGCAGTCACGGGACCTCTCAGCCCCAGCATTTT	CASSHGTSQPQHF
TRBV12-3/TRBV12-4	many	TRBJ1-1	-	TGTGCCAGCAGTCGGAGCTCAGGGTTGAACACTGAAGCTTTCTTT	CASSRSSGLNTEAFF
TRBV7-9	-	TRBJ2-1	-	TGTGCCAGCGCCCGGGACTTCGCCGGTGAGCAGTTCTTC	CASARDFAGEQFF
TRBV12-3/TRBV12-4	-	TRBJ2-4	TRBD2	TGTGCCTCCGGGGGGGCCAAAAACATTCAGTACTTC	CASGGAKNIQYF
TRBV15	-	TRBJ2-2	-	TGTGCCACTTTTCCACGGACCACTTCCACGAACACCGGGGAGCTGTTTTTT	CATFPRTTSTNTGELFF
TRBV20-1	many	TRBJ2-1	-	TGCAGTGCTAGAGCGAGAGGGAGGACACACAATGAGCAGTTCTTC	CSARARGRTHNEQFF
TRBV6-4	many	TRBJ2-1	-	TGTGCCAGCAGTGAGACTTGGTGGGGCAATGAGCAGTTCTTC	CASSETWWGNEQFF